A selection of T cell receptor beta chains follows, all from one sample in a study of technical replicates of blood from a handful of donors. Here immunoSEQ multiplex PCR was the method, and the copy in TCRdb shows in-frame clones only, minus some. The profile shows over 25,000 clones, about 92% of them singletons. The sample comprised PBMCs. The receptors originated from a human donor in good health. Some clones in this sample may be carry-over from other donors' samples. Each CDR3 is given with its conserved first and last residue. Each record gives: D gene, J gene, V gene, clone size, CDR3 DNA, CDR3 protein. D genes are given only for firm matches. The size of a clone is reported for some rows only, either as once, few or many, or as a class for expanded clones.

>TRBD1|TRBJ2-2|TRBV5-1|-
TGCGCCAGCACGACGACAGGGACGAACACCGGGGAGCTGTTTTTT
CASTTTGTNTGELFF
>TRBD1|TRBJ1-5|TRBV7-9|-
TGTGCCAGCAGCCCCGGGACAGGGAAAGGTCAGCCCCAGCATTTT
CASSPGTGKGQPQHF
>-|TRBJ1-1|TRBV6-5|-
TGTGCCAGCAGAAAAGGGGGGGGCTTAGCTTTCTTT
CASRKGGGLAFF
>TRBD1|TRBJ1-2|TRBV2|-
TGTGCCAGCAGTGACGGACAGGGAGCGGTGTTCTATGGCTACACCTTC
CASSDGQGAVFYGYTF
>TRBD2|TRBJ2-1|TRBV18|-
TGTGCCAGCTCACCAGGGACTAGCGGGATGGGGGCAGTCAATGAGCAGTTCTTC
CASSPGTSGMGAVNEQFF
>-|TRBJ2-7|TRBV7-9|-
TGTGCCAGCAGCTCGGGAACAGGGAGAACCTACGAGCAGTACTTC
CASSSGTGRTYEQYF
>-|TRBJ2-7|TRBV5-1|-
TGCGCCAGCAGCTTCGGCGCAGGGGTCTACGAGCAGTACTTC
CASSFGAGVYEQYF
>TRBD1|TRBJ1-1|TRBV27|once
TGTGCCAGCAGTTCGGAGACAGGGGCAACTGAAGCTTTCTTT
CASSSETGATEAFF
>TRBD2|TRBJ2-3|TRBV7-9|-
TGTGCCAGCGGACTAGGATTCACAGATACGCAGTATTTT
CASGLGFTDTQYF
>-|TRBJ1-3|TRBV6-1|-
TGTGCCAGCAGTGAAGCCGCAGGGTCCGGAAACACCATATATTTT
CASSEAAGSGNTIYF
>-|TRBJ1-2|TRBV18|-
TGTGCCAGCTCACCATCAGGGAAAGGCTACACCTTC
CASSPSGKGYTF
>TRBD2|TRBJ2-7|TRBV7-8|-
TGTGCCAGCAGCTTAGTAGGGCGGGAGTCCAACGAGCAGTACTTC
CASSLVGRESNEQYF
>TRBD2|TRBJ2-1|TRBV2|-
TGTGCCAGCGAGGCGGGGGTGACCTACAATGAGCAGTTCTTC
CASEAGVTYNEQFF
>-|TRBJ1-2|TRBV7-8|-
TGTGCCAGCAGCTTAGCGGAGGATCGCTATGGCTACACCTTC
CASSLAEDRYGYTF
>-|TRBJ2-3|TRBV7-3|-
TGTGCCAGCGCGGCGGGGAATGGGGATACGCAGTATTTT
CASAAGNGDTQYF
>TRBD2|TRBJ2-1|TRBV6-5|-
TGTGCCAGCAGTCGTCCCGGGACTAGCGGGGGGGGTCAGTTCTTC
CASSRPGTSGGGQFF
>TRBD1|TRBJ1-2|TRBV7-9|-
TGTGCCAGCAGCTTAGCACGTGACAGGGGCTATGGCTACACCTTC
CASSLARDRGYGYTF
>-|TRBJ2-3|TRBV7-2|once
TGTGCCAGCAGCTTAGCGAGGCGCCTAGCTGGAGCAGATACGCAGTATTTT
CASSLARRLAGADTQYF
>-|TRBJ1-2|TRBV2|-
TGTGCCAGCAATCGTCAGGGTTCCCCCTATGGCTACACCTTC
CASNRQGSPYGYTF
>-|TRBJ1-2|TRBV29-1|-
TGCAGCGTTGAAGGGACAGCCTATGGCTACACCTTC
CSVEGTAYGYTF
>-|TRBJ2-2|TRBV5-1|-
TGCGCCAGCAGCTCGGAGGGTAACGTTCTTGGGGAGCTGTTTTTT
CASSSEGNVLGELFF
>-|TRBJ2-1|TRBV5-1|-
TGCGCCAGCAGCTTGCTGTATGAGCAGTTCTTC
CASSLLYEQFF